Listed below are T cell receptor beta chains from one sample, sequenced in a study of blood T cells in healthy people across ages. MiXCR, run by TCRdb on the 5' RACE reads, gives a single entry per CDR3 protein. The sample holds roughly 1,700,000 distinct CDR3 sequences, about 30% seen once. Material: blood. Every receptor here comes from a woman aged 25-40 years in good health. Both conserved end residues are part of each CDR3. The order of the fields is clone size, V gene, D gene, J gene, CDR3 DNA, CDR3 protein. A D gene is named only where the DNA matches it firmly. A row's size may be missing; if present it is once, few, many or a size class.

>-|TRBV6-5|-|TRBJ2-1
TGTGCCAGCAGGACACCGCAGTTCTTC
CASRTPQFF
>few|TRBV24-1|-|TRBJ1-2
TGTGCCGCGGGGGGGGATTTTGGAGGCTACACCTTC
CAAGGDFGGYTF
>-|TRBV6-5|-|TRBJ2-5
TGTGCCAGCAGTTACGGTCCAGGAACTCACAATGAGCAGTACTTC
CASSYGPGTHNEQYF
>many|TRBV29-1|TRBD2|TRBJ2-3
TGCAGCGTTGCTAGCGGGGGGACAGATACGCAGTATTTT
CSVASGGTDTQYF
>-|TRBV18|-|TRBJ2-4
TGTGCCAGCTCACCTGGGGTTGATATCAAAAACATTCAGTACTTC
CASSPGVDIKNIQYF
>-|TRBV7-2|-|TRBJ2-3
TGTGCCAGCACCGTGGTAGATACGCAGTATTTT
CASTVVDTQYF
>few|TRBV28|-|TRBJ1-2
TGTGCCAGCAGTGAAGGGCAGGGGAATGGCTACACCTTC
CASSEGQGNGYTF
>-|TRBV28|TRBD1|TRBJ2-7
TGTGCCAGCAGTTTTTCGCTGGGACGCAGGGGGAGCTACGAGCAGTACTTC
CASSFSLGRRGSYEQYF
>-|TRBV6-1|-|TRBJ2-7
TGTGCCAGCAGTGAAGTGTTCTTTGAACAAATGCAGTACTTC
CASSEVFFEQMQYF
>few|TRBV20-1|-|TRBJ2-3
TGCAGTGCTAGACGGACTTTAGGTACGCAGTATTTT
CSARRTLGTQYF
>-|TRBV12-3/TRBV12-4|TRBD2|TRBJ2-7
TGTGCCAGCAGTCCGACTAGCGGGGTAAGCAATGAGCAGTACTTC
CASSPTSGVSNEQYF
>-|TRBV2|TRBD2|TRBJ2-5
TGTGCCAGCAGTGGGTCTAGCGGGACGATAAAGGGGACCCAGTACTTC
CASSGSSGTIKGTQYF
>few|TRBV20-1|TRBD2|TRBJ2-7
TGCAGTGCTAGAGCTAGCGGGATACACGAGCAGTACTTC
CSARASGIHEQYF
>few|TRBV14|TRBD1|TRBJ2-4
TGTGCCAGCAGCCTGGGACAGAAAAACATTCAGTACTTC
CASSLGQKNIQYF
>-|TRBV19|-|TRBJ2-1
TGTGCCAGTAGTATAGGTGGTCTAGTGGGGCATGAGCAGTTCTTC
CASSIGGLVGHEQFF
>few|TRBV6-5|-|TRBJ1-5
TGTGCCAGCAGTTCCACCCTGCCGAGGGGCAATCAGCCCCAGCATTTT
CASSSTLPRGNQPQHF
>-|TRBV7-6|-|TRBJ2-5
TGTGTCAGCAGCCCGAACCTCCAAGAGACCCAGTACTTC
CVSSPNLQETQYF
>few|TRBV9|-|TRBJ2-3
TGTGCCAGCAGCGTAGGCAGGAGCCACCCCACAGATACGCAGTATTTT
CASSVGRSHPTDTQYF
>-|TRBV28|TRBD1|TRBJ1-4
TGTGCCAGCACCAGAGACAGGGCCCAGCGGGAAAAACTGTTTTTT
CASTRDRAQREKLFF
>-|TRBV2|-|TRBJ2-4
TGCGCCAGTGAGGGTATACTAGCCAAAAACATTCAGTACTTC
CASEGILAKNIQYF
>few|TRBV5-5|-|TRBJ2-5
TGTGCCAGCACACCAGAGGGACCGCTCCAAGAGACCCAGTACTTC
CASTPEGPLQETQYF
>-|TRBV7-2|-|TRBJ1-6
TGTGCCAGCAAACATGGACAGCCTTATAATTCACCCCTCCACTTT
CASKHGQPYNSPLHF
>many|TRBV20-1|-|TRBJ2-3
TGCAGTGCTAGGCGTCCCACAGATACGCAGTATTTT
CSARRPTDTQYF
>-|TRBV20-1|-|TRBJ2-4
TGCAGTGCTTTATTCAAGGGTAGGTCCTACAATGAGCAGTACTTC
CSALFKGRSYNEQYF
>-|TRBV24-1|TRBD2|TRBJ2-3
TGTGCCACCAGTGAAAGACTAGCAGCTAGCACAGATACGCAGTATTTT
CATSERLAASTDTQYF
>-|TRBV6-6|TRBD1|TRBJ1-5
TGTGCCAGCAGAAATCCCGGGACAGGTAGCAATCAGCCCCAGCATTTT
CASRNPGTGSNQPQHF
>many|TRBV7-9|TRBD1|TRBJ2-1
TGTGCTAGCAGCTTAGATGAACAGGGGTACAATGAGCAGTTCTTC
CASSLDEQGYNEQFF
>few|TRBV30|TRBD2|TRBJ2-1
TGTGCCTGGAGTAGTCTAGCGGGGGCCAATGAGCAGTTCTTC
CAWSSLAGANEQFF
>-|TRBV20-1|-|TRBJ2-5
TGCAGTGCTAGACAGGGGATTTTATTCAAGGAGACCCAGTGCTTC
CSARQGILFKETQCF
>-|TRBV18|TRBD1|TRBJ1-1
TGTGCCAGCTCACCTTGGACAGGGAAGAACACTGAAGCTTTCTTT
CASSPWTGKNTEAFF
>-|TRBV20-1|TRBD1|TRBJ2-6
TGCAGTGCCCGGACAGGTAGCTCTGGGGCCAACGTCCTGACTTTC
CSARTGSSGANVLTF
>-|TRBV29-1|-|TRBJ1-2
TGCAGCGTTGAGGAGGCGGCCCGGAGAGGTTACACCTTC
CSVEEAARRGYTF
>-|TRBV18|TRBD2|TRBJ2-5
TGTGCCAGCTCACCAAGGAGCGGGGGGATCGAGACCCAGTACTTC
CASSPRSGGIETQYF
>many|TRBV3-1|TRBD2|TRBJ2-1
TGTGCCAGCAGCCAGTACCTAGCGGACTCCTACAATGAGCAGTTCTTC
CASSQYLADSYNEQFF
>few|TRBV5-1|TRBD2|TRBJ2-3
TGCGCCGGCAGCCGTGGACTAGCGGGGGGTTCCCGCCGAGATACGCAGTATTTT
CAGSRGLAGGSRRDTQYF
>few|TRBV20-1|-|TRBJ2-6
TGCAGTGCTGGGGGGCCGGGACATAACTCTGGGGCCAACGTCCTGACTTTC
CSAGGPGHNSGANVLTF
>-|TRBV7-2|-|TRBJ2-3
TGTGCCAGCAGCTTGGGGCTAGCCTCACCGGATACGCAGTATTTT
CASSLGLASPDTQYF
>-|TRBV12-3/TRBV12-4|TRBD1|TRBJ1-1
TGTGCCAGCAGTGACGCCGGGACAGGCGTCAGGACTGAAGCTTTCTTT
CASSDAGTGVRTEAFF
>-|TRBV3-1|TRBD2|TRBJ2-1
TGTGCCAGCTCCAGCGGGGGTGTCTATGAGCAGTTCTTC
CASSSGGVYEQFF
>-|TRBV7-2|-|TRBJ2-1
TGTGCCAGCAACGCGGCTCGTTGGGCGAATGAGCAGTTCTTC
CASNAARWANEQFF
>-|TRBV20-1|-|TRBJ2-6
TGCAGTGCTAGGTCGGGCTCTGGGGCCAACGTCCTGACTTTC
CSARSGSGANVLTF
>few|TRBV7-9|TRBD2|TRBJ2-7
TGTGCCAGCAGCTTAGGCGGAGCGGGGGCGCGGATGTACGAGCAGTACTTC
CASSLGGAGARMYEQYF